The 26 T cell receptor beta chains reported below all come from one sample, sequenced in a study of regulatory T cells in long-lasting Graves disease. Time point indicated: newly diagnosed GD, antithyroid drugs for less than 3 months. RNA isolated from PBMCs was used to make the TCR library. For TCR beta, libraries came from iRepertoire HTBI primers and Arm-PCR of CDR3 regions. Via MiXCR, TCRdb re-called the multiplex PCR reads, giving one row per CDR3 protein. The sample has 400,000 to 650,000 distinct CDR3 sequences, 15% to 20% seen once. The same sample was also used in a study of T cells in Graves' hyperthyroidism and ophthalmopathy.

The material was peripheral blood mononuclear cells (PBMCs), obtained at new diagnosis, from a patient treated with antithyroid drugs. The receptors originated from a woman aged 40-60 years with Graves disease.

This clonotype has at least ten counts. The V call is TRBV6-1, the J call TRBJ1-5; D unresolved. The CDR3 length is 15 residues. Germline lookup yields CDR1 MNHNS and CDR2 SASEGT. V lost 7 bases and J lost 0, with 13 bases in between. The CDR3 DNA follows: TGTGCCAGCACCATGGCGGGGAATAGCAATCAGCCCCAGCATTTT. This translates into CASTMAGNSNQPQHF.

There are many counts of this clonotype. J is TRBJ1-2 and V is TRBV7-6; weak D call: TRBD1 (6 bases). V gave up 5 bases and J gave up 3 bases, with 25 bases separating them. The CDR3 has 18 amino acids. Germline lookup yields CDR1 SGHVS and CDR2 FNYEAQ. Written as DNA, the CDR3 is TGTGCCAGCAGCCCCCAACCGGACGGACAGCCGGTCCACTATGGCTACACCTTC. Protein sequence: CASSPQPDGQPVHYGYTF.

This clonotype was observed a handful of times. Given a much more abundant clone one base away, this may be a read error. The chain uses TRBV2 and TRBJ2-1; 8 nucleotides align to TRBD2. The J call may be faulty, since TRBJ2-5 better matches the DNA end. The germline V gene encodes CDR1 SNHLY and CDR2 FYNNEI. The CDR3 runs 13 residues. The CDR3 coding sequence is TGTGTCAGCAGACGAGCGGGGGAAGAGACCCAGTACTTC. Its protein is CVSRRAGEETQYF.

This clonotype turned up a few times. Here the CDR3 DNA reads TGTGCCAGCATGGGAGGGACAGCCAGCGGGATCTACGAGCAGTACTTC. Protein: CASMGGTASGIYEQYF. The chain employs TRBV28 and TRBJ2-7; D may be TRBD1 or TRBD2 (7 bases each). In germline, CDR1 is MDHEN, CDR2 SYDVKM. The CDR3 extends over 16 amino acids. Deletions cut 7 bases from V and 3 bases from J, with 22 bases between.

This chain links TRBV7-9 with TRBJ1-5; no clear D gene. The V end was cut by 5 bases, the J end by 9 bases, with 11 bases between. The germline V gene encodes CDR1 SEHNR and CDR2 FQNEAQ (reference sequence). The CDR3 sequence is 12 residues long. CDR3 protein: CASSVTEGPQHF. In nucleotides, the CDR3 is TGTGCCAGCAGCGTAACCGAAGGGCCCCAGCATTTT.

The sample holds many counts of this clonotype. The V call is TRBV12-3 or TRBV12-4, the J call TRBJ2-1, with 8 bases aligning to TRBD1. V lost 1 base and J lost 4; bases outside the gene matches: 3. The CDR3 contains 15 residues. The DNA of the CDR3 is TGTGCCAGCAGTTTAGGACAGGGGCTATACAATGAGCAGTTCTTC. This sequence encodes CASSLGQGLYNEQFF.

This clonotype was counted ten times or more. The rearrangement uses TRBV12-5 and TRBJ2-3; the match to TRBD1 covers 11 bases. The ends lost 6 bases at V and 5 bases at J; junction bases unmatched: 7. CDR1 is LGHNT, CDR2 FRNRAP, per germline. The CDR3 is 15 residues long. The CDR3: CASGTGTGGEDTQYF. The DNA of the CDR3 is TGTGCTAGTGGGACCGGGACAGGGGGTGAAGATACGCAGTATTTT. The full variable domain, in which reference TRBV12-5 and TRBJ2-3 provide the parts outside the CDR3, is DARVTQTPRHKVTEMGQEVTMRCQPILGHNTVFWYRQTMMQGLELLAYFRNRAPLDDSGMPKDRFSAEMPDATLATLKIQPSEPRDSAVYFCASGTGTGGEDTQYFGPGTRLTVL.

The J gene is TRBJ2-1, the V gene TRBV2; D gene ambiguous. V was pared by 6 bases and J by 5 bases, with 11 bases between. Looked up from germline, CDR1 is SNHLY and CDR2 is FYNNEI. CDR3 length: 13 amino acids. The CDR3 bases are TGTGCCAGCAGGACGCTCAGGAACAATGAGCAGTTCTTC. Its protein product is CASRTLRNNEQFF. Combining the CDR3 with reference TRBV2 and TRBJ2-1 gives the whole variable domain EPEVTQTPSHQVTQMGQEVILRCVPISNHLYFYWYRQILGQKVEFLVSFYNNEISEKSEIFDDQFSVERPDGSNFTLKIRSTKLEDSAMYFCASRTLRNNEQFFGPGTRLTVL.

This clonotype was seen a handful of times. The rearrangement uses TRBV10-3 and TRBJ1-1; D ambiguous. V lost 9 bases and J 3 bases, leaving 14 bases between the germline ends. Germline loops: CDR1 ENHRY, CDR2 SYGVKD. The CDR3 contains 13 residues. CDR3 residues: CAMTRTEDTEAFF. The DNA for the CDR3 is TGTGCCATGACAAGGACCGAGGACACTGAAGCTTTCTTT.

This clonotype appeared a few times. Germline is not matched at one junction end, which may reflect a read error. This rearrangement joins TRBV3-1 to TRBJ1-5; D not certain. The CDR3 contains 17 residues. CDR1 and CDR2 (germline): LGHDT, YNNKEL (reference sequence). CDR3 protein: CASSQEPTAKGNQPQHF. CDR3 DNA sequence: TGCGCCAGCAGCCAAGAACCGACGGCAAAGGGAAATCAGCCCCAGCATTTT.

The DNA for the CDR3 is TGTGCCAGCAGTTACGATGGGACCTCTGGAAACACCATATATTTT. Its protein product is CASSYDGTSGNTIYF. J is TRBJ1-3 and V is TRBV6-9; TRBD1 is a possible D gene (5 bases). Between the trimmed V and J ends, which lost 3 bases and 0 bases, there was a span of 9 bases. This CDR3 contains 15 residues. Germline assignment: CDR1 MNHGY and CDR2 SVAAGI.

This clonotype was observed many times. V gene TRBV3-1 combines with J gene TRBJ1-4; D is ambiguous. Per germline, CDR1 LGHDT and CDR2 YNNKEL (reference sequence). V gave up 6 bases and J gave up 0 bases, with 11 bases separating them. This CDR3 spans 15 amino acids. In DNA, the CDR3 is TGTGCCAGCAGTCCTATCGGTGCAACTAATGAAAAACTGTTTTTT. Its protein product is CASSPIGATNEKLFF.

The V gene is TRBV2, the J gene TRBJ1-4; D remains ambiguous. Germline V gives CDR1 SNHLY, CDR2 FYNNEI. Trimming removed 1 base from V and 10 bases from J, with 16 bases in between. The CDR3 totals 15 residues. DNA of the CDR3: TGTGCCAGCAGTGAAGGGTACCCTCCTCCCGGAAAACTGTTTTTT. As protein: CASSEGYPPPGKLFF.

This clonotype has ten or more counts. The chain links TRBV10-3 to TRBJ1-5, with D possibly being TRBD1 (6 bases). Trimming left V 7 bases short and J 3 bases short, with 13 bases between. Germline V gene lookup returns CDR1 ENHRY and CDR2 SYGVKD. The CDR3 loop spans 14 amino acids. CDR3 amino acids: CAITPDRFNQPQHF. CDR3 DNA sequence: TGTGCCATCACTCCTGACAGGTTCAATCAGCCCCAGCATTTT.

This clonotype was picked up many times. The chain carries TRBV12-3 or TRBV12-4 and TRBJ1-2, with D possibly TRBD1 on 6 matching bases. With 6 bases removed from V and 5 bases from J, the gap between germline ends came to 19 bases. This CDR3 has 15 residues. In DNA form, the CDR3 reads TGTGCCAGCAGCCCGGAAGGGACATTTGCTTATGGCTACACCTTC. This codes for CASSPEGTFAYGYTF.

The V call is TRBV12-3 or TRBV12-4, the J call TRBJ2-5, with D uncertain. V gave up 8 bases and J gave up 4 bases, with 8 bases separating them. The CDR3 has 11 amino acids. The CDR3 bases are TGTGCCAGCGGGATTTTAGAGACCCAGTACTTC. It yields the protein CASGILETQYF.

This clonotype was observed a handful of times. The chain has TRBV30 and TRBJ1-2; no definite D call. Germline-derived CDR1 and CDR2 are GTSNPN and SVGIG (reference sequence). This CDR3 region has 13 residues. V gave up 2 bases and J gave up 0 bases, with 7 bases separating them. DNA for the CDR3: TGTGCCTGGAGTACGGAGACTAACTATGGCTACACCTTC. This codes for CAWSTETNYGYTF. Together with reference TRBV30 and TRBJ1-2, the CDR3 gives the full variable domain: SQTIHQWPATLVQPVGSPLSLECTVEGTSNPNLYWYRQAAGRGLQLLFYSVGIGQISSEVPQNLSASRPQDRQFILSSKKLLLSDSGFYLCAWSTETNYGYTFGSGTRLTVV.

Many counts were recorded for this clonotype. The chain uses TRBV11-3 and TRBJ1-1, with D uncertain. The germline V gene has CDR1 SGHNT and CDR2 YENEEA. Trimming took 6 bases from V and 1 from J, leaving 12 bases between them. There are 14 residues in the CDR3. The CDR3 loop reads CASSFDGTNTEAFF. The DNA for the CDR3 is TGTGCCAGCAGTTTTGACGGAACGAACACTGAAGCTTTCTTT.

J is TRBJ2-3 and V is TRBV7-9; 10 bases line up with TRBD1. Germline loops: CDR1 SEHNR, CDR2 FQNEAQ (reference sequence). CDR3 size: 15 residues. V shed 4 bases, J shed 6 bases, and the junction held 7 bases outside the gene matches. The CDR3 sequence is CASSSRQGARDTQYF. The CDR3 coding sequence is TGTGCCAGCAGCTCGAGACAGGGGGCGCGGGATACGCAGTATTTT.

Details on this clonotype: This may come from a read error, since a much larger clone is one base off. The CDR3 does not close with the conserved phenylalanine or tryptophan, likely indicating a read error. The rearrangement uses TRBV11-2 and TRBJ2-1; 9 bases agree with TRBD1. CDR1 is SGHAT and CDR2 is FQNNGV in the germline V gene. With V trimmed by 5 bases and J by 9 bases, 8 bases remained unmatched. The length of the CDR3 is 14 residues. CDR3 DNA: TGTGCCAGCAGCCAGAGGGACAGGGCTGGTGAGCAGTTCCTC. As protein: CASSQRDRAGEQFL.

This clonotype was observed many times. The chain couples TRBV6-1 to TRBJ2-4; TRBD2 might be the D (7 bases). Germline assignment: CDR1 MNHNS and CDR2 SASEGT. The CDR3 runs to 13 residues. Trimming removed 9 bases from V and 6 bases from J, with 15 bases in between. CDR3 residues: CASGAGAANIQYF. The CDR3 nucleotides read TGTGCCAGTGGGGCGGGGGCGGCAAACATTCAGTACTTC.

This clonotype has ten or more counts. The CDR3 is CASSPWGQVTDTQYF. Written as DNA, the CDR3 is TGTGCCAGCAGTCCCTGGGGTCAAGTGACAGATACGCAGTATTTT. The rearrangement links TRBV12-3 or TRBV12-4 to TRBJ2-3, with D unresolved. Deletions cut 5 bases from V and 3 bases from J, with 15 bases between. This CDR3 is built from 15 residues.

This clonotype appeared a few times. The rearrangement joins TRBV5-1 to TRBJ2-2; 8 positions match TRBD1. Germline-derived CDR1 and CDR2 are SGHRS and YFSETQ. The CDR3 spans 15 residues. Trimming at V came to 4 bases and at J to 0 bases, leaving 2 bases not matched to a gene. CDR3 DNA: TGCGCCAGCAGCACGACAGGGGCGAACACCGGGGAGCTGTTTTTT. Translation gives CASSTTGANTGELFF.

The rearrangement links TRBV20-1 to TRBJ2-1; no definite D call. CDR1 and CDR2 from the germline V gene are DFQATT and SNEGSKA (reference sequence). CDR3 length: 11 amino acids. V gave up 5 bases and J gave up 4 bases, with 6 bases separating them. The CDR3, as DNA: TGCAGTGCTCCTCATTACAATGAGCAGTTCTTC. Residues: CSAPHYNEQFF.

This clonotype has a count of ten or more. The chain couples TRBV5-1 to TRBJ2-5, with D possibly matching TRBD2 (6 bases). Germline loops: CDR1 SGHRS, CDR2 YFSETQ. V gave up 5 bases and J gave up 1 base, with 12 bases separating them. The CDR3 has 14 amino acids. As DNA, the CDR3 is TGCGCCAGCAGGCTGCTAGCGTCCCAAGAGACCCAGTACTTC. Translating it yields CASRLLASQETQYF.

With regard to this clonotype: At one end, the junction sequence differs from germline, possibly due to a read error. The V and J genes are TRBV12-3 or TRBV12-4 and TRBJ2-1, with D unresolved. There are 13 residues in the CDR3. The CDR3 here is CVSSLKLDNEQFF. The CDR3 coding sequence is TGTGTCAGCAGTTTAAAATTGGACAATGAGCAGTTCTTC.